This T cell receptor (beta chain) was captured in a study of PD-1 blockade in classical Hodgkin lymphoma (dated by TCRdb to 2018 to 2021). Some background on the complete study: Nivolumab dosing was 3 mg/kg intravenously every 2 weeks, continuing until either disease progression or unacceptable toxicity. The study used TCR beta sequencing and CyTOF to define a peripheral blood immune signature of response to PD-1 blockade in classical Hodgkin lymphoma. Points the paper makes about the study in general: The study covered only a single clinical trial cohort, and the causes of the repertoire differences, possibly disease activity or prior therapy, were still not defined. A significant rise by C4D1 was seen in CD4+ but not CD8+ TCR diversity (p=0.0027 vs p=0.16), with the rise being most apparent in complete responders (p=0.02). Trial patients achieving complete response had baseline diversity similar to newly diagnosed patients, whereas partial responders and progressors had significantly lower diversity. Lower diversity was seen in patients whose nivolumab began less than 1 year after ASCT, and these patients were left out of later analyses so that immune reconstitution would not confound the results. Baseline TCR diversity was reported as lower in newly diagnosed patients than in healthy donors, and lower still in relapsed/refractory patients.

This clone was observed a handful of times. The antigen it recognizes is unknown. The sample holds no much larger clone one base away, and base qualities are not on file. Trimming takes 0 bases from V and 0 bases from J, and the germline ends sit 5 bases apart. The germline V gene yields MGHRA for CDR1 and YSYEKL for CDR2. Counted from cysteine to phenylalanine, this CDR3 has 15 amino acids. Only CDR3 DNA remains: 45 bases, in frame from the first base. Genomic DNA was isolated using the Qiagen DNeasy kit from unsorted PBMCs as well as from negatively selected CD4+ and CD8+ fractions. Using primers that anneal to V and J segments, immunoSEQ multiplex PCR amplified the TCR beta CDR3 regions. A synthetic immune receptor repertoire was used to minimize amplification bias, and remaining bias was computationally removed after sequencing. The authors' pipeline ran thus. Custom Python scripts were used to quantify repertoire diversity as the Shannon entropy index. Unsorted, CD4+ and CD8+ repertoires were analyzed separately, except in combined analyses where CD4+ and CD8+ sequences were merged in silico. A clone was considered expanded if an increase in frequency of at least 2-fold after treatment relative to C1D1 was found, and a pseudocount of 0.5 was applied to clones undetected at baseline. Clones with 0 or 1 copy at C1D1 were defined as singleton clones, while clones with 2 or more copies were defined as non-singleton clones. Clones expanded in unsorted samples were annotated as CD4+, CD8+ or unknown by matching protein sequences in sorted samples from the same patient. Wilcoxon tests on paired samples were used to test diversity changes from C1D1 to C4D1. TCRdb limited this immuneACCESS table to in-frame rearrangements with V and J called. A share of clones is missing; checked studies link under half to unresolved V genes, and the rest is unexplained. The D gene and trimming were derived from the DNA, and the V and J assignments and clone size from that table. This sample has 35,000 to 50,000 clones in its table, and 65% to 85% of those were observed once. 2.5% to 3% of the sample goes to the ten largest clones.

The time point label on this specimen signifies: cycle 2 day 1 (C2D1) of nivolumab. Every trial patient had relapsed following autologous stem cell transplantation, and prior brentuximab vedotin exposure was what differed among cohorts A, B and C. The trial cohort included 56 patients with relapsed/refractory classical Hodgkin lymphoma, and each patient had a best overall response of complete response, partial response or progressive disease. Single-agent nivolumab was administered to trial patients in the multi-cohort phase II CheckMate 205 trial. An independent review committee assessed best overall response using the 2007 International Working Group response criteria. Trial PBMCs were collected just before the start of nivolumab (C1D1) and during therapy at cycle 2 day 1 and cycle 4 day 1. Peripheral blood was collected in 8 mL Vacutainer Cell Preparation Tubes, from which PBMCs were isolated by centrifugation and then cryopreserved.

Sample: peripheral blood mononuclear cells (PBMCs), taken before the second cycle of nivolumab. The chain joins TRBV4-1 to TRBJ1-4; the D gene is not confidently resolved. This clonotype was sampled from a human donor with classical Hodgkin lymphoma. CDR3 protein: CASSQEDATNEKLFF. The nucleotides read TGCGCCAGCAGCCAAGAGGATGCAACTAATGAAAAACTGTTTTTT.